Reported below is one TCR beta chain. Patients in Seattle were enrolled during active infection, then followed longitudinally. Germline CDR1 and CDR2: MDHEN and SYDVKM. The CDR3 is made up of 14 amino acids. The V and J ends lost 4 bases and 2 bases respectively, with 9 bases between them. Original processing methods: Using reference gene primer amplification, nucleated cell counts were estimated. Sequencing used immunoSEQ multiplex PCR; TCRdb keeps in-frame clones, though not all of them. V, J and clone size reflect that table, while D and trimming were determined from the DNA. Of about 170,000 clones in the sample, around 84% are singletons; the top ten hold 2% to 3%. These data come from a study of blood T cell repertoires in COVID-19. Across the whole study: There were acute and convalescent COVID-19 samples, and they came from the United States, Italy and Spain. PBMCs, B-cell-depleted T cells, or T cells provided the cDNA or gDNA that made up the material.

This TCR was sampled from a woman older than 75 with COVID-19, enrolled during active disease. The sequencing input was peripheral blood. J is TRBJ1-3 and V is TRBV28; D is unclear. The CDR3 sequence: CASSYSRAGNTIYF. In DNA form, the CDR3 reads TGTGCCAGCAGTTACAGTCGAGCTGGAAACACCATATATTTT. The entire variable domain, with the rest obtained from reference TRBV28 and TRBJ1-3, is as follows: DVKVTQSSRYLVKRTGEKVFLECVQDMDHENMFWYRQDPGLGLRLIYFSYDVKMKEKGDIPEGYSVSREKKERFSLILESASTNQTSMYLCASSYSRAGNTIYFGEGSWLTVV.